The sequence of this T cell receptor (beta chain) was determined in a study of T cell responses to AZD1222 COVID-19 vaccine. Study outcomes and limitations: CD4 TCRs associated with vaccination spanned spike, dominating at 160-218 and 743-854. Among the donors, most were white British and more were female, and clonal diversity was possibly underestimated.

Clones were sequenced by immunoSEQ multiplex PCR, and TCRdb holds only the in-frame ones, with some missing. The data contain 150,000 to 160,000 clones, about 88% of them singletons. Note on this clone: Its cognate antigen is unknown.

The starting material was peripheral blood, obtained on day 0 of AZD1222 vaccination. The receptor was derived from an adult in good health.

In DNA form, the CDR3 reads TGTGCCAGCAGTAAGGGACAGGGGGCATACGAGCAGTACTTC. Its translation: CASSKGQGAYEQYF. The rearrangement joins TRBV7-3 to TRBJ2-7; 12 positions agree with TRBD1. CDR3 length: 14 amino acids. The germline V gene has CDR1 SGHTA and CDR2 FQGTGA. V was clipped by 6 bases and J by 4 bases; unmatched bases: 4. The full variable domain, its missing parts supplied by reference TRBV7-3 and TRBJ2-7, is GAGVSQTPSNKVTEKGKYVELRCDPISGHTALYWYRQSLGQGPEFLIYFQGTGAADDSGLPNDRFFAVRPEGSVSTLKIQRTERGDSAVYLCASSKGQGAYEQYFGPGTRLTVT.